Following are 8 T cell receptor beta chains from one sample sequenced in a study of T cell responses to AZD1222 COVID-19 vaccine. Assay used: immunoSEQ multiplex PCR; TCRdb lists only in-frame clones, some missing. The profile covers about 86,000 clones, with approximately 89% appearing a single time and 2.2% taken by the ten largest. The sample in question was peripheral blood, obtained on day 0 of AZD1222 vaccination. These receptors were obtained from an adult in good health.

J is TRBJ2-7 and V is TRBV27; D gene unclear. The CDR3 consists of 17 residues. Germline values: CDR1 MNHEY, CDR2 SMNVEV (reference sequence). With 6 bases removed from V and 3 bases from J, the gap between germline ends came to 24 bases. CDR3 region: CASSQNFGRRGFYEQYF. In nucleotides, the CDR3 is TGTGCCAGCAGCCAGAACTTCGGCCGGCGCGGATTCTACGAGCAGTACTTC.

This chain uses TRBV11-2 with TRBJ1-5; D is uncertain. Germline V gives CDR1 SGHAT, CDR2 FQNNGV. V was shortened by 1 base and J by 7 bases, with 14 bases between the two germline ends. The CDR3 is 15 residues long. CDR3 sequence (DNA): TGTGCCAGCAGCTTAGGGGGTCAGGTTGGCCAGCCCCAGCATTTT. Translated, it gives CASSLGGQVGQPQHF.

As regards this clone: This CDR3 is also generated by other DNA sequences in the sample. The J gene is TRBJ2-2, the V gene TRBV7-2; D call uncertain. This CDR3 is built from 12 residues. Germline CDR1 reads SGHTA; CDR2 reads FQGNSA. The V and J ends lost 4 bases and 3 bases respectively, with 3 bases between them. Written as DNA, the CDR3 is TGTGCCAGCAGCTCTTACACCGGGGAGCTGTTTTTT. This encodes CASSSYTGELFF.

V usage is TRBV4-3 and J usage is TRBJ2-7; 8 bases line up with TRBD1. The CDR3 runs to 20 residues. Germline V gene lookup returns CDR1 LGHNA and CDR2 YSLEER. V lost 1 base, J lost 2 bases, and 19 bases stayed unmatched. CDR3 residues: CASSQGPASTGVTTPYEQYF. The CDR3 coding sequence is TGCGCCAGCAGCCAAGGCCCAGCCTCGACAGGGGTAACAACCCCCTACGAGCAGTACTTC.

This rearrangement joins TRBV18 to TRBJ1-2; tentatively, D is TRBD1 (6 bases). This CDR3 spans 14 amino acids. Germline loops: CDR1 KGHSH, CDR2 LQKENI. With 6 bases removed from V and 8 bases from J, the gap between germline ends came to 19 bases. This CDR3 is CASSPDSLGLGYTF. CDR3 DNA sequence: TGTGCCAGCTCGCCGGACAGTCTCGGGCTCGGCTACACCTTC.

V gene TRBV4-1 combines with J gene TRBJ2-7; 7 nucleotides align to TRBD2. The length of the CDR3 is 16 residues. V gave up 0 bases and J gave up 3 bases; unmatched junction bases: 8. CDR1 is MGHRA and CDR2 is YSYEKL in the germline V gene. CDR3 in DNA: TGCGCCAGCAGCCAAGATTATGGGACTACAATCTACGAGCAGTACTTC. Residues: CASSQDYGTTIYEQYF.

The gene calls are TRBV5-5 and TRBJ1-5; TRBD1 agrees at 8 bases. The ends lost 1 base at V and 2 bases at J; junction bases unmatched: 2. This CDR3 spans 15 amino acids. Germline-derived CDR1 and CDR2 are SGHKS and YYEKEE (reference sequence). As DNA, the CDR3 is TGTGCCAGCAGCTTGCTGACAGGGGGCAATCAGCCCCAGCATTTT. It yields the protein CASSLLTGGNQPQHF.

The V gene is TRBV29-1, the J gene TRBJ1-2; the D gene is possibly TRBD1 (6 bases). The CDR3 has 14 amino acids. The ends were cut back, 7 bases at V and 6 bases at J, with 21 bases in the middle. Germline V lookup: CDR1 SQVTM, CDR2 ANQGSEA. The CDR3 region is CSGDSQGVGDGYTF. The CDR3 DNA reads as TGCAGCGGCGATTCACAGGGAGTTGGGGATGGCTACACCTTC.